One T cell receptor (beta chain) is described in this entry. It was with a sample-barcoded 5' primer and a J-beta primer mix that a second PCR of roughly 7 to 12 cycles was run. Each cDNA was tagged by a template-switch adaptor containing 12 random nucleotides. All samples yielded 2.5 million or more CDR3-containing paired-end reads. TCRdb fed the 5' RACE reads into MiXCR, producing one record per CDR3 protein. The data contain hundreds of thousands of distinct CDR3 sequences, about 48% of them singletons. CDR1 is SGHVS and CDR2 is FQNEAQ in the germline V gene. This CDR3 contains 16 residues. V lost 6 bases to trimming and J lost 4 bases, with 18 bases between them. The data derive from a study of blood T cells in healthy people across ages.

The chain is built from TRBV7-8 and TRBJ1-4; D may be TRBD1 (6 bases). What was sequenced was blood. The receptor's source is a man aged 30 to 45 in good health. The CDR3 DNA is TGTGCCAGCAGTTGGAATTTTGGGGGGCTTAATGAAAAACTGTTTTTT. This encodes CASSWNFGGLNEKLFF.